This T cell receptor beta chain was recovered during a study of blood T cell repertoires in COVID-19. With 4 bases clipped from V and 7 bases from J, the junction kept 12 bases outside the gene matches. Germline loops: CDR1 MNHEY, CDR2 SMNVEV (reference sequence). The CDR3 covers 17 residues. Clones were read by immunoSEQ multiplex PCR, and TCRdb kept only the in-frame ones, dropping some. The sample carries about 400,000 clones, 89% recorded once. The receptor was isolated from a man aged 40-55 years with acute or convalescent COVID-19. The chain is built from TRBV27 and TRBJ1-4; TRBD1 matches 10 bases. The specimen was peripheral blood. The CDR3 here is CASSSAGTGVGGEKLFF. DNA for the CDR3: TGTGCCAGCAGTTCCGCCGGGACAGGGGTGGGCGGTGAAAAACTGTTTTTT.